Below, one TCR beta chain is given with its context. The antigen is unknown. Per the original data handling: Published virus-specific TCRB sequences found rare matches among patient CD8+ clones larger than 1%. Clones were read by immunoSEQ multiplex PCR, and TCRdb kept only the in-frame ones, dropping some. D and trimming were read from the DNA, whereas the V and J calls and clone size are those reported in that table. The repertoire holds about 3,800 clones, 60% to 80% seen once, with under 30% in the top ten. V was shortened by 0 bases and J by 4 bases, with 10 bases between the two germline ends. Germline lookup yields CDR1 SGDLS and CDR2 YYNGEE. The CDR3 totals 14 residues. This entry is derived from a study of somatic mutations in cytotoxic T cells in rheumatoid arthritis. Whole-study context: The authors flow-sorted some V beta antibody-stained T-cell populations at nearly 100% purity, including V beta1+ cells that they sequenced for TCRB.

Whole-study results and caveats: There were about an eighth of the roughly 65 patients in whom the largest CD8+ clone exceeded 20% of CD8+ cells. Clonality of CD8+ T cells, which was compared between rheumatoid arthritis patients and age-matched healthy controls, did not differ significantly.

The sequencing sample was made of CD8+ T cells sorted from blood. V gene TRBV9 combines with J gene TRBJ1-2, with D possibly TRBD1 on 6 matching bases. This receptor was identified in an adult with rheumatoid arthritis. CDR3 DNA: TGTGCCAGCAGCGTAGGCGGGACAAGCTATGGCTACACCTTC. Encoded protein: CASSVGGTSYGYTF. The whole variable domain, filled in from reference TRBV9 and TRBJ1-2, reads DSGVTQTPKHLITATGQRVTLRCSPRSGDLSVYWYQQSLDQGLQFLIQYYNGEERAKGNILERFSAQQFPDLHSELNLSSLELGDSALYFCASSVGGTSYGYTFGSGTRLTVV.